This entry lists 15 T cell receptor beta chains sequenced from one sample in a study of blood T cell repertoires in COVID-19. This table comes from immunoSEQ multiplex PCR, and its TCRdb copy is limited to in-frame clones, with some not included. This table has 45,000 to 50,000 clones, 70% to 90% appearing once. The specimen was peripheral blood. Source of these receptors: a woman of 80 years or more with COVID-19, enrolled during active disease.

This rearrangement joins TRBV7-2 to TRBJ1-1, with 8 bases lining up with TRBD1. The CDR3 is made up of 15 amino acids. V lost 0 bases to trimming and J lost 12 bases; unmatched junction nucleotides: 12. Germline V CDR1 and CDR2: SGHTA, FQGNSA. For the CDR3, the DNA is TGTGCCAGCAGCTTAGCGGGACGGGGTGGGACAGGAACTTTCTTT. Its protein product is CASSLAGRGGTGTFF. Full variable domain (missing parts from reference TRBV7-2 and TRBJ1-1): GAGVSQSPSNKVTEKGKDVELRCDPISGHTALYWYRQSLGQGLEFLIYFQGNSAPDKSGLPSDRFSAERTGGSVSTLTIQRTQQEDSAVYLCASSLAGRGGTGTFFGQGTRLTVV.

The chain carries TRBV24-1 and TRBJ1-6, with 9 bases aligning to TRBD1. The CDR3 extends over 22 amino acids. The V segment lost 0 bases and the J segment 0 bases; nucleotides outside the gene matches: 14. The germline V gene encodes CDR1 KGHDR and CDR2 SFDVKD. Here the CDR3 reads CATSDLGDRVCHRSSYNSPLHF. The CDR3 DNA is TGTGCCACCAGTGATTTGGGGGACAGGGTTTGTCATAGAAGCTCCTATAATTCACCCCTCCACTTT.

This chain joins TRBV3-1 (or the pseudogene TRBV3-2) and TRBJ1-2; D is undetermined. From germline, CDR1 is LGHDT and CDR2 YNNKEL (reference sequence). The length of the CDR3 is 14 residues. The V end lost 5 bases, the J end lost 4 bases, and 14 bases lay between the germline ends. The DNA for the CDR3 is TGTGCCAGCAGCATAGGAGCAGTGATCTATGGCTACACCTTC. Translating gives CASSIGAVIYGYTF.

This chain links TRBV15 with TRBJ2-5; maybe TRBD1 (5 bases). Germline V gene lookup returns CDR1 LNHNV and CDR2 YYDKDF (reference sequence). The CDR3 runs 15 residues. V was clipped by 1 base and J by 1 base, with 10 bases between them. The DNA of the CDR3 is TGTGCCACCAGCAGAGTCAGGGCCCCCCAAGAGACCCAGTACTTC. Its protein is CATSRVRAPQETQYF.

The CDR3 loop is CASSLAPGGRDIQYF. The CDR3 DNA reads as TGTGCCAGCAGCTTGGCACCGGGGGGGCGGGACATTCAGTACTTC. V usage is TRBV5-4 and J usage is TRBJ2-4; 8 bases line up with TRBD2. The CDR3 spans 15 residues. CDR1 and CDR2 (germline): SGHNT, YYREEE (reference sequence). With 0 bases clipped from V and 8 bases from J, the junction kept 7 bases outside the gene matches.

V is TRBV24-1 and J is TRBJ2-3, with 9 bases lining up with TRBD1. The CDR3 covers 14 residues. Trimming at V came to 7 bases and at J to 3 bases, leaving 4 bases not matched to a gene. Germline loops: CDR1 KGHDR, CDR2 SFDVKD. CDR3 sequence (DNA): TGTGCCACCAGCCCCGACAGGGGGACAGATACGCAGTATTTT. Protein sequence: CATSPDRGTDTQYF.

The chain recombines TRBV3-1 (or the pseudogene TRBV3-2) with TRBJ1-1; 7 nucleotides match TRBD1. Germline CDR1 is LGHDT and CDR2 is YNNKEL (reference sequence). The J segment lost 0 bases and the V segment lost 5 bases, leaving 12 bases of the junction unmatched. The CDR3 is made up of 17 amino acids. The DNA for the CDR3 is TGTGCCAGCAGCGTATCGAGGGACAGCCCAATGAACACTGAAGCTTTCTTT. Translated, it gives CASSVSRDSPMNTEAFF.

This clone is a singleton in its sample. The chain recombines TRBV6-6 with TRBJ2-5, with D possibly being TRBD1 (8 bases). CDR3 length: 14 residues. Germline V gene sequence: CDR1 MNHNY, CDR2 SVGAGI (reference sequence). V was cut by 7 bases and J by 4 bases, with 16 bases left in between. CDR3 coding DNA: TGTGCCAGCAACCGACAGGGGAGGGGAGAGACCCAGTACTTC. Its protein product is CASNRQGRGETQYF.

The V and J genes are TRBV4-3 and TRBJ1-1; 11 bases match TRBD1. V lost 5 bases, J lost 5 bases, and 4 bases stayed unmatched. The CDR3 loop spans 14 amino acids. Germline V gene data show CDR1 as LGHNA and CDR2 as YSLEER. CDR3 sequence reads: CASSTDRGRTEAFF. The CDR3 DNA sequence: TGCGCCAGCAGCACGGACAGGGGGCGGACTGAAGCTTTCTTT.

This clone showed up just once. The chain employs TRBV25-1 and TRBJ2-2; TRBD2 might be the D (6 bases). This CDR3 is 15 amino acids long. Germline V gives CDR1 MGHDK, CDR2 SYGVNS. V shed 6 bases and J shed 0 bases, with 11 bases lying between them. The CDR3 loop is CASSREPANTGELFF. The CDR3 DNA reads TGTGCCAGCAGCCGGGAGCCCGCGAACACCGGGGAGCTGTTTTTT.

V gene TRBV3-1 (or the pseudogene TRBV3-2) combines with J gene TRBJ1-2; no clear D gene. Germline V gene data show CDR1 as LGHDT and CDR2 as YNNKEL (reference sequence). The V end was cut by 0 bases, the J end by 4 bases, with 6 bases between. CDR3 length: 13 amino acids. The CDR3 region is CASSQDSGYGYTF. The CDR3 coding sequence is TGTGCCAGCAGCCAAGACAGCGGCTATGGCTACACCTTC.

The chain employs TRBV7-2 and TRBJ2-3; 8 bases are a match to TRBD1. The trim removed 6 bases at V and 4 bases at J, leaving 12 bases unmatched. There are 16 residues in the CDR3. CDR1 is SGHTA and CDR2 is FQGNSA in the germline V gene. The CDR3 region is CASSLGGRGPSDTQYF. The CDR3 nucleotides read TGTGCCAGCAGTCTCGGGGGCAGGGGGCCTTCAGATACGCAGTATTTT. Together with reference TRBV7-2 and TRBJ2-3, the CDR3 gives the full variable domain: GAGVSQSPSNKVTEKGKDVELRCDPISGHTALYWYRQSLGQGLEFLIYFQGNSAPDKSGLPSDRFSAERTGGSVSTLTIQRTQQEDSAVYLCASSLGGRGPSDTQYFGPGTRLTVL.

The chain joins TRBV4-1 to TRBJ1-1; 10 nucleotides match TRBD1. CDR1 is MGHRA and CDR2 is YSYEKL in the germline V gene. This CDR3 contains 16 residues. The trim removed 2 bases at V and 0 bases at J, leaving 3 bases unmatched. The CDR3 reads CASSQPGQGMNTEAFF. CDR3 nucleotides: TGCGCCAGCAGCCAACCGGGACAGGGGATGAACACTGAAGCTTTCTTT.

V is TRBV5-1 and J is TRBJ2-5, with TRBD1 as a possible D gene (5 bases). The CDR3 is 12 amino acids. CDR1 and CDR2 (germline): SGHRS, YFSETQ. V was clipped by 4 bases and J by 2 bases, with 6 bases between them. The DNA for the CDR3 is TGCGCCAGCAGCCGACAGCAAGAGACCCAGTACTTC. Translated: CASSRQQETQYF.

This chain connects TRBV28 to TRBJ2-7; 7 bases map to TRBD1. The CDR3 contains 14 residues. Germline V gene data show CDR1 as MDHEN and CDR2 as SYDVKM. J gave up 5 bases and V 2 bases, and 6 bases lay outside the gene matches. This CDR3 reads CASSLQDRDNEQYF. In DNA form, the CDR3 reads TGTGCCAGCAGTTTACAAGACAGGGACAACGAGCAGTACTTC.